This T cell receptor (beta chain) derives from a study of blood T cells in healthy people across ages. PCR was performed a second time for about 7 to 12 cycles using a sample-barcoded 5' primer and a J-beta primer mix. Using its own MiXCR run on the 5' RACE reads, TCRdb lists one record per CDR3 protein. The sample lists more than 650,000 distinct CDR3 sequences; 20% to 30% were seen once. This CDR3 is built from 13 residues. CDR1 is MNHEY, CDR2 SVGAGI, per germline. Trimming shortened V by 2 bases and J by 8 bases, and 12 bases separated the two germline ends. This clonotype was counted many times. Its antigen is currently unknown. Study-wide results and limits: A roughly linear age-dependent decrease characterized TCR beta diversity per million T cells. Fewer expanded clones and more diversity marked long-lived versus aged donors.

The authors extracted at least 5 micrograms of total RNA per sample. These sequences were also reported in another study, on T cells of mothers and their children. This second report adds: All donors were healthy and Caucasian; they were a few mothers and their six children.

The clonotype was recovered from a boy younger than 18 in good health. The sequenced material came from blood. V and J are TRBV6-5 and TRBJ1-2; D uncertain. CDR3: CASSYGRMIGYTF. The CDR3 nucleotides read TGTGCCAGCAGTTACGGAAGGATGATCGGCTACACCTTC.